A selection of T cell receptor beta chains follows, all from one sample in a study of blood T cells in healthy people across ages. TCRdb ran MiXCR on the 5' RACE reads and lists one entry per CDR3 protein. The sample has over 600,000 distinct CDR3 sequences; roughly 50% are singletons. The source material was blood. The receptors originated from a man aged 40-49 years in good health. Both conserved end residues are part of each CDR3. The D gene is left open where the match is weak. Clone size is not always given. Where it is, it says once, few, many or a class for expanded clones.

D: TRBD1
V: TRBV7-2
J: TRBJ2-5
size: .
DNA: TGTGCCAGCAGCTTGAGGACAGGGACGGATCAAGAGACCCAGTACTTC
CDR3: CASSLRTGTDQETQYF

D: .
V: TRBV6-5
J: TRBJ2-5
size: few
DNA: TGTGCCAGCAGTTATGGGCCCATGCGGCAAGAGACCCAGTACTTC
CDR3: CASSYGPMRQETQYF

D: .
V: TRBV12-3/TRBV12-4
J: TRBJ1-2
size: .
DNA: TGTGCCAGCAGTCCGCGTGGACGGCTCTATGGCTACACCTTC
CDR3: CASSPRGRLYGYTF

D: .
V: TRBV5-1
J: TRBJ1-2
size: few
DNA: TGCGCCAGCAGCTTCCCGACAGCCGGCTACACCTTC
CDR3: CASSFPTAGYTF

D: TRBD2
V: TRBV7-2
J: TRBJ2-5
size: .
DNA: TGTGCCAGCAGCTTTGTAGCGGGAGCTGGTGAGACCCAGTACTTC
CDR3: CASSFVAGAGETQYF

D: TRBD1
V: TRBV28
J: TRBJ1-1
size: .
DNA: TGTGCCAGCAGACCGGGACAGGTACCTTTCTTCGGAGCTTTCTTT
CDR3: CASRPGQVPFFGAFF

D: .
V: TRBV25-1
J: TRBJ1-5
size: few
DNA: TGTGCCAGCAGTGAAGAACAGGGACAGCCCCAGCATTTT
CDR3: CASSEEQGQPQHF

D: .
V: TRBV12-3/TRBV12-4
J: TRBJ2-5
size: .
DNA: TGTGCCAGCAGTTTGGGTCAGAGCTTGGGGGAGACCCAGTACTTC
CDR3: CASSLGQSLGETQYF

D: TRBD1
V: TRBV7-2
J: TRBJ2-1
size: .
DNA: TGTGCCAGCAGCTTCAAAACAGGGGGAGGAAATGAGCAGTTCTTC
CDR3: CASSFKTGGGNEQFF

D: .
V: TRBV5-6
J: TRBJ1-4
size: .
DNA: TGTGCCAGCAGCCGGGGCAACTCTAATGAAAAACTGTTTTTT
CDR3: CASSRGNSNEKLFF

D: TRBD1
V: TRBV9
J: TRBJ2-5
size: .
DNA: TGTGCCGGCAGCGTAGAAGGGACAGGGGGCGGTGAGACCCAGTACTTC
CDR3: CAGSVEGTGGGETQYF

D: TRBD1
V: TRBV11-3
J: TRBJ2-7
size: few
DNA: TGTGCCAGCAGCCAAGCTGGGACAGGGGTCGAGCAGTACTTC
CDR3: CASSQAGTGVEQYF

D: TRBD1
V: TRBV25-1
J: TRBJ2-5
size: .
DNA: TGTGCCAGCAGGAGGGACAGAGTAGGGACCCAGTACTTC
CDR3: CASRRDRVGTQYF

D: .
V: TRBV10-3
J: TRBJ1-3
size: .
DNA: TGTGCCATCTGTTCGGGGGCTCCCTTTGAATCCGGAAACACCATATATTTT
CDR3: CAICSGAPFESGNTIYF

D: TRBD1
V: TRBV6-5
J: TRBJ2-7
size: .
DNA: TGTGCCAGCAGTTACTCGACAGGGGGAAGTAATGAGCAGTACTTC
CDR3: CASSYSTGGSNEQYF

D: .
V: TRBV12-3/TRBV12-4
J: TRBJ1-2
size: .
DNA: TGTGCCAGCAGTTTCATGTGGGTGGACTATGGCTACACCTTC
CDR3: CASSFMWVDYGYTF

D: .
V: TRBV28
J: TRBJ2-4
size: few
DNA: TGTGCCAGCAGTCAACAACAAAGAGGGTTGAACATTCAGTACTTC
CDR3: CASSQQQRGLNIQYF

D: .
V: TRBV7-2
J: TRBJ2-3
size: .
DNA: TGTGCCAGCAGCTTGGGATATCAGACAGATACGCAGTATTTT
CDR3: CASSLGYQTDTQYF

D: .
V: TRBV6-2/TRBV6-3
J: TRBJ2-7
size: few
DNA: TGTGCCAGCAAAGATGTTGACGAGCAGTACTTC
CDR3: CASKDVDEQYF

D: .
V: TRBV20-1
J: TRBJ2-5
size: .
DNA: TGCAGTGGGGGGCAGGGTTTCAGGGAGACCCAGTACTTC
CDR3: CSGGQGFRETQYF

D: TRBD1
V: TRBV10-3
J: TRBJ2-4
size: .
DNA: TGTGCCATCAGCTTAACAGGGGGTTTAGCCAAAAACATTCAGTACTTC
CDR3: CAISLTGGLAKNIQYF

D: .
V: TRBV14
J: TRBJ2-5
size: .
DNA: TGTGCCAGCAGCCTGCGACAGGTTTTTACCGGGGGGGAGACCCAGTACTTC
CDR3: CASSLRQVFTGGETQYF

D: TRBD1
V: TRBV7-8
J: TRBJ1-4
size: .
DNA: TGTGCCAGCAGCCTACTCGGGACAGGCCTTAATGAAAAACTGTTTTTT
CDR3: CASSLLGTGLNEKLFF

D: TRBD1
V: TRBV5-1
J: TRBJ2-5
size: few
DNA: TGCGCCAGCAGCGATAACTTGGGACAGGGGCACGAGACCCAGTACTTC
CDR3: CASSDNLGQGHETQYF

D: TRBD1
V: TRBV29-1
J: TRBJ2-1
size: .
DNA: TGCAGCGTCTACGTACAGGGGAACTACAATGAGCAGTTCTTC
CDR3: CSVYVQGNYNEQFF

D: TRBD2
V: TRBV4-3
J: TRBJ2-1
size: many
DNA: TGCGCCAGCAGCCAAGATTGGATTGGCGGCGGGGGATCCTACAATGAGCAGTTCTTC
CDR3: CASSQDWIGGGGSYNEQFF

D: .
V: TRBV2
J: TRBJ2-6
size: .
DNA: TGTGCCAGCAGTGTATCCGACAGAGGTAGGGCCAACGTCCTGACTTTC
CDR3: CASSVSDRGRANVLTF

D: TRBD2
V: TRBV6-2/TRBV6-3
J: TRBJ2-3
size: .
DNA: TGTGCCACCGAAGGGACTAGAACAGATACGCAGTATTTT
CDR3: CATEGTRTDTQYF

D: TRBD2
V: TRBV24-1
J: TRBJ2-1
size: .
DNA: TGTGCCACCAGTGACCCAATAGCGGGGGGCTCCTACAATGAGCAGTTCTTC
CDR3: CATSDPIAGGSYNEQFF

D: .
V: TRBV7-9
J: TRBJ2-7
size: .
DNA: TGTGCCGTCCTGGGGGGCTACGAGCAGTACTTC
CDR3: CAVLGGYEQYF